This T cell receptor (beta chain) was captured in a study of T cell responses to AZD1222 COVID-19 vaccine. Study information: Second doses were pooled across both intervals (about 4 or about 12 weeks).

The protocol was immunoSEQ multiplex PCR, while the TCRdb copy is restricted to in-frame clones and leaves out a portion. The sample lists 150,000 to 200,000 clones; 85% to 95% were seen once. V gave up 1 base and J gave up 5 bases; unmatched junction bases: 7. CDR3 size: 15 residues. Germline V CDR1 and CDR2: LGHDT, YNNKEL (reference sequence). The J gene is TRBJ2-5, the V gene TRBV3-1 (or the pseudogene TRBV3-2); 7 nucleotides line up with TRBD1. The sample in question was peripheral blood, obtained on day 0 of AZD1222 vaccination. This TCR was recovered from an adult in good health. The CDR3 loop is CASSQVRGLGETQYF. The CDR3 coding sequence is TGTGCCAGCAGCCAAGTAAGGGGGCTCGGTGAGACCCAGTACTTC.